These 28 T cell receptor beta chains were all obtained from the same sample, sequenced in a study of OX40 agonist ivuxolimab in advanced cancers. Clones were read by immunoSEQ multiplex PCR, and TCRdb kept only the in-frame ones, dropping some. The sample holds about 22,000 clones, 70% to 90% seen once. The material sequenced was CD4+ or CD8+ T cells sorted from blood, taken in a trial of the OX40 agonist ivuxolimab. The receptors stem from an adult with an advanced solid tumor such as melanoma, head and neck, liver or kidney cancer.

CDR3 sequence reads: CASSYRSNRIPETQYF. Here the CDR3 DNA reads TGTGCCAGCAGCTACCGATCGAACAGGATACCAGAGACCCAGTACTTC. The rearrangement uses TRBV27 and TRBJ2-5; a possible D gene is TRBD1 (5 bases). The CDR3 sequence is 16 residues long. CDR1 is MNHEY and CDR2 is SMNVEV in the germline V gene (reference sequence). Trimming removed 6 bases at V and 4 bases at J, with 21 bases between.

The V gene is TRBV15, the J gene TRBJ2-1, with 7 nucleotides matching TRBD2. Trimming removed 1 base from V and 8 bases from J; junction bases left unmatched: 8. The CDR3 runs to 15 residues. Germline loops: CDR1 LNHNV, CDR2 YYDKDF (reference sequence). CDR3 residues: CATSRVRTGGDEQFF. The CDR3 nucleotides read TGTGCCACCAGCAGAGTTCGGACGGGGGGAGATGAGCAGTTCTTC. Full variable domain (outside the CDR3, taken from reference TRBV15 and TRBJ2-1): DAMVIQNPRYQVTQFGKPVTLSCSQTLNHNVMYWYQQKSSQAPKLLFHYYDKDFNNEADTPDNFQSRRPNTSFCFLDIRSPGLGDTAMYLCATSRVRTGGDEQFFGPGTRLTVL.

CDR3 in amino acids: CASRGLPTVAKNIQYF. The CDR3 bases are TGTGCCAGCAGGGGACTTCCGACGGTAGCCAAAAACATTCAGTACTTC. The chain uses TRBV2 and TRBJ2-4; D is perhaps TRBD2 (6 bases). Germline CDR1 and CDR2: SNHLY and FYNNEI. V gave up 6 bases and J gave up 0 bases, with 15 bases separating them. This CDR3 has 16 residues.

J is TRBJ2-1 and V is TRBV19; D is unresolved. The length of the CDR3 is 12 residues. CDR1 is LNHDA and CDR2 is SQIVND in the germline V gene (reference sequence). Trimming left V 7 bases short and J 8 bases short, with 12 bases between. The CDR3 sequence: CASTRPGHEQFF. In DNA form, the CDR3 reads TGTGCCAGTACCCGACCCGGACATGAGCAGTTCTTC.

The gene calls are TRBV7-9 and TRBJ2-1, with 9 nucleotides matching TRBD2. The CDR3 loop spans 16 amino acids. Germline values: CDR1 SEHNR, CDR2 FQNEAQ (reference sequence). The J segment lost 0 bases and the V segment lost 7 bases, leaving 7 bases of the junction unmatched. DNA of the CDR3: TGTGCCAGCACCCCCTTAGCGGGGGCCTCCTACAATGAGCAGTTCTTC. This encodes CASTPLAGASYNEQFF.

The CDR3 loop reads CASSLRAYNEQFF. CDR3 DNA: TGTGCCAGCAGCTTAAGGGCGTACAATGAGCAGTTCTTC. The chain recombines TRBV13 with TRBJ2-1; D gene unclear. With 2 bases removed from V and 4 bases from J, the gap between germline ends came to 6 bases. The CDR3 is 13 amino acids. Germline V gene sequence: CDR1 PRHDT, CDR2 FYEKMQ (reference sequence).

V and J are TRBV19 and TRBJ2-7; maybe TRBD1 (6 bases). This CDR3 contains 15 residues. Trimming cost V 3 bases and J 0 bases, with 12 bases left between them. The germline gives CDR1 LNHDA, CDR2 SQIVND (reference sequence). DNA of the CDR3: TGTGCCAGTAGTATGGGGGCAGCCAGCTCCTACGAGCAGTACTTC. This gives the protein CASSMGAASSYEQYF.

The J gene is TRBJ2-2, the V gene TRBV27; possible D gene TRBD1, 7 bases. Germline assignment: CDR1 MNHEY and CDR2 SMNVEV (reference sequence). This CDR3 has 18 residues. Trimming pared 6 bases from V and 3 bases from J, leaving 23 bases between. The CDR3 spells CASSNARAGQTYTGELFF. In DNA form, the CDR3 reads TGTGCCAGCAGCAATGCTCGGGCGGGACAGACCTACACCGGGGAGCTGTTTTTT.

The V and J genes are TRBV9 and TRBJ2-1; D possibly corresponds to TRBD2 (7 bases). There are 15 residues in the CDR3. Trimming removed 2 bases at V and 5 bases at J, with 14 bases between. CDR1 is SGDLS and CDR2 is YYNGEE in the germline V gene. The CDR3 spells CASSVPGGRDNEQFF. The CDR3 DNA reads TGTGCCAGCAGCGTCCCCGGGGGGCGGGACAATGAGCAGTTCTTC.

This chain uses TRBV5-1 with TRBJ2-4; 7 bases match TRBD2. This CDR3 spans 20 amino acids. Germline trimming cut 0 bases from V and 1 base from J; bases unmatched to any gene: 16. Germline V gene data show CDR1 as SGHRS and CDR2 as YFSETQ. The CDR3 DNA is TGCGCCAGCAGCTTGGGTGAGGCAGCGGGAATGATGAGGGCCAAAAACATTCAGTACTTC. It encodes CASSLGEAAGMMRAKNIQYF.

The chain combines TRBV10-3 with TRBJ2-5; possibly TRBD1 or TRBD2 for D (6 bases each). The DNA end is more similar to TRBJ2-7, so the J call may be wrong. CDR1 is ENHRY and CDR2 is SYGVKD in the germline V gene. The CDR3 has 14 amino acids. The CDR3 reads CAISEEGGSYEQYF. As DNA, the CDR3 is TGTGCCATCAGTGAGGAGGGGGGCTCCTACGAGCAGTACTTC.

The chain has TRBV29-1 and TRBJ2-1; D is uncertain. This CDR3 has 13 residues. V dropped 3 bases and J dropped 5 bases, with 11 bases sitting between them. Germline values: CDR1 SQVTM, CDR2 ANQGSEA. The CDR3 coding sequence is TGCAGCGTTGAGGATGGAACACACAATGAGCAGTTCTTC. Translation gives CSVEDGTHNEQFF.

This clone has just a few counts. The chain couples TRBV7-9 to TRBJ1-5; tentative D call: TRBD1 (5 bases). The CDR3 sequence is 15 residues long. Germline CDR1 reads SEHNR; CDR2 reads FQNEAQ (reference sequence). V dropped 5 bases and J dropped 1 base, with 12 bases sitting between them. CDR3 nucleotides: TGTGCCAGCAGCATAGAGGGGATAAGCAATCAGCCCCAGCATTTT. As protein: CASSIEGISNQPQHF.

This chain uses TRBV2 with TRBJ1-1; tentatively, D is TRBD1 (5 bases). The CDR3 loop spans 13 amino acids. Germline V gene lookup returns CDR1 SNHLY and CDR2 FYNNEI. Trimming removed 8 bases at V and 5 bases at J, with 15 bases between. This CDR3 is CASYLGEGTEAFF. The CDR3 nucleotides read TGTGCCAGCTACCTGGGGGAGGGTACTGAAGCTTTCTTT.

This clone was seen a single time. The chain uses TRBV7-6 and TRBJ2-2, with 8 bases fitting TRBD1. CDR3 length: 16 amino acids. CDR1 and CDR2 (germline): SGHVS, FNYEAQ. V dropped 5 bases and J dropped 4; count of bases not matched to a gene: 9. The CDR3 spells CASSQGQGYSTGELFF. The CDR3, as DNA: TGTGCCAGCAGCCAAGGACAGGGATATAGCACCGGGGAGCTGTTTTTT.

The table lists this clone with a count of one. The chain is built from TRBV19 and TRBJ2-1; D is uncertain. V was pared by 5 bases and J by 4 bases, with 6 bases between. The germline V gene has CDR1 LNHDA and CDR2 SQIVND (reference sequence). The CDR3 extends over 12 amino acids. Here the CDR3 reads CASSLRYNEQFF. The CDR3 DNA sequence: TGTGCCAGTAGTCTCAGGTACAATGAGCAGTTCTTC.

V and J are TRBV5-5 and TRBJ2-7, with a weak D call TRBD1 (5 bases). From germline, CDR1 is SGHKS and CDR2 YYEKEE (reference sequence). The CDR3 runs to 14 residues. V gave up 1 base and J gave up 0 bases, with 8 bases separating them. The CDR3 reads CASSLSGYSYEQYF. DNA for the CDR3: TGTGCCAGCAGCTTGTCAGGGTACTCCTACGAGCAGTACTTC.

This clone was seen once. This chain connects TRBV9 to TRBJ1-2; D is possibly TRBD1 (6 bases). The germline V gene encodes CDR1 SGDLS and CDR2 YYNGEE. This CDR3 region has 15 residues. V shed 2 bases and J shed 0 bases, with 11 bases lying between them. The CDR3 is CASSVDSSSNYGYTF. The CDR3 nucleotides read TGTGCCAGCAGCGTGGACAGTTCTTCTAACTATGGCTACACCTTC.

This chain connects TRBV7-5 to TRBJ1-3; TRBD1, as called in the table, went unchecked against the DNA. TRBV7-5 is an annotated pseudogene. There are 15 residues in the CDR3. CDR3 sequence: CATDSTGSGGNTIYF. The CDR3 nucleotides are TGTGCCACCGATTCGACAGGGAGCGGTGGAAACACCATATATTTT.

V is TRBV19 and J is TRBJ1-1; D remains ambiguous. Trimming shortened V by 5 bases and J by 1 base, and 11 bases separated the two germline ends. Germline loops: CDR1 LNHDA, CDR2 SQIVND (reference sequence). CDR3 length equals 14 residues. The CDR3 protein is CASSPPTGNTEAFF. DNA for the CDR3: TGTGCCAGTAGTCCCCCCACGGGGAACACTGAAGCTTTCTTT.

The CDR3 sequence is CASSLGVGILKTQYF. In nucleotides, the CDR3 is TGTGCCAGCAGCTTGGGCGTGGGGATTCTAAAGACCCAGTACTTC. This chain joins TRBV5-6 and TRBJ2-5, with D unresolved. V lost 0 bases and J lost 6, with 15 bases in between. The germline V gene has CDR1 SGHDT and CDR2 YYEEEE. The CDR3 extends over 15 amino acids.

This clone was recorded once. The rearrangement uses TRBV27 and TRBJ2-1, with D possibly being TRBD1 (5 bases). The CDR3 runs to 15 residues. With 2 bases removed from V and 8 bases from J, the gap between germline ends came to 16 bases. Per germline, CDR1 MNHEY and CDR2 SMNVEV (reference sequence). CDR3 sequence reads: CASSLKAGLVDEQFF. The CDR3 DNA reads as TGTGCCAGCAGTTTAAAGGCAGGGCTCGTCGATGAGCAGTTCTTC.

The V call is TRBV10-2, the J call TRBJ2-7; D is undetermined. Germline V gives CDR1 WSHSY, CDR2 SAAADI. V lost 4 bases and J 6 bases, leaving 4 bases between the germline ends. The CDR3 covers 10 residues. This CDR3 is CASSGGEQYF. The CDR3 DNA is TGCGCCAGCAGTGGCGGCGAGCAGTACTTC.

The V and J genes are TRBV2 and TRBJ1-5; tentatively, D is TRBD1 (6 bases). Germline values: CDR1 SNHLY, CDR2 FYNNEI. This CDR3 has 18 residues. Trimming cost V 0 bases and J 3 bases, with 18 bases left between them. For the CDR3, the DNA is TGTGCCAGCAGTGAAGCGCTGGCAGGGGTCCAAATCAATCAGCCCCAGCATTTT. It is translated as CASSEALAGVQINQPQHF.

The V call is TRBV5-6, the J call TRBJ2-3; 14 bases agree with TRBD2. The CDR3 totals 17 residues. The V segment lost 3 bases and the J segment 2 bases; nucleotides outside the gene matches: 5. The germline V gene encodes CDR1 SGHDT and CDR2 YYEEEE. The CDR3 DNA reads as TGTGCCAGCAGCTACGGACTAGCGGGGGGTTTCACAGATACGCAGTATTTT. It specifies CASSYGLAGGFTDTQYF. The whole variable domain, filled in from reference TRBV5-6 and TRBJ2-3, reads DAGVTQSPTHLIKTRGQQVTLRCSPKSGHDTVSWYQQALGQGPQFIFQYYEEEERQRGNFPDRFSGHQFPNYSSELNVNALLLGDSALYLCASSYGLAGGFTDTQYFGPGTRLTVL.

The chain employs TRBV13 and TRBJ2-1; tentatively, D is TRBD2 (6 bases). Germline CDR1 PRHDT, CDR2 FYEKMQ (reference sequence). CDR3 size: 14 residues. Between the trimmed V and J ends, which lost 4 bases and 4 bases, there was a span of 11 bases. CDR3 sequence (DNA): TGTGCCAGCAGCTGGGGAGGTCAGTACAATGAGCAGTTCTTC. Its translation is CASSWGGQYNEQFF. Variable domain in full (rest from reference TRBV13 and TRBJ2-1): AAGVIQSPRHLIKEKRETATLKCYPIPRHDTVYWYQQGPGQDPQFLISFYEKMQSDKGSIPDRFSAQQFSDYHSELNMSSLELGDSALYFCASSWGGQYNEQFFGPGTRLTVL.

This chain uses TRBV27 with TRBJ2-1; 9 nucleotides align to TRBD2. V was pared by 3 bases and J by 8 bases, with 8 bases of the junction left unmatched. CDR3 length equals 15 residues. Per the germline V gene, CDR1 is MNHEY and CDR2 is SMNVEV (reference sequence). The CDR3 reads CASSFGSGGGYEQFF. The CDR3 bases are TGTGCCAGCAGTTTTGGTAGCGGGGGCGGCTATGAGCAGTTCTTC.

The chain employs TRBV6-5 and TRBJ2-3; D unresolved. The CDR3 sequence is 13 residues long. In germline, CDR1 is MNHEY, CDR2 SVGAGI. The V gene lost 0 bases and the J gene lost 4 bases, with 5 bases spanning the gap. The CDR3, as DNA: TGTGCCAGCAGTTACTCGATGGCAGATACGCAGTATTTT. This sequence encodes CASSYSMADTQYF.